The 32 T cell receptor beta chains below were found in one sample sequenced in a study of beta chain features in type 1 diabetes. TCRB transcripts that were expressed got sequenced, as all of the isolated RNA had been reverse transcribed. Sequenced by immunoSEQ multiplex PCR; TCRdb stores in-frame clones only, minus some. The sample has under 250,000 clones, over 11% seen once. These receptors lack a known antigen. General study findings and limits: Moderately but significantly shorter TCRB CDR3s were found in Type 1 diabetes patients in all four CD4+ subsets.

Sequencing was performed on naive CD4+ T cells from blood. The receptors were sampled from a man aged 25-45 years with type 1 diabetes.

This clone was seen only a few times. The chain has TRBV30 and TRBJ2-5; possibly TRBD2 for D (5 bases). The CDR3 has 13 residues. Germline V gene data show CDR1 as GTSNPN and CDR2 as SVGIG (reference sequence). V lost 1 base and J 4 bases, leaving 10 bases between the germline ends. The CDR3 nucleotides read TGTGCCTGGAGTGGGGGAGCCCGAGAGACCCAGTACTTC. As protein: CAWSGGARETQYF.

The chain has TRBV19 and TRBJ2-3, with 12 nucleotides matching TRBD2. Germline values: CDR1 LNHDA, CDR2 SQIVND (reference sequence). V lost 3 bases, J lost 4 bases, and 11 bases stayed unmatched. The CDR3 is made up of 18 amino acids. CDR3 sequence reads: CASSMNGLAGGPADTQYF. The CDR3 DNA is TGTGCCAGTAGTATGAATGGTCTAGCGGGGGGGCCGGCAGATACGCAGTATTTT.

This chain connects TRBV9 to TRBJ1-1, with TRBD1 identical over 7 bases. The V gene's germline CDR1 is SGDLS and CDR2 YYNGEE. CDR3 length: 14 residues. V was pared by 3 bases and J by 1 base, with 3 bases of the junction left unmatched. CDR3 in DNA: TGTGCCAGCAGCGCCGACAGGGCGAACACTGAAGCTTTCTTT. This sequence encodes CASSADRANTEAFF. Combining the CDR3 with reference TRBV9 and TRBJ1-1 gives the whole variable domain DSGVTQTPKHLITATGQRVTLRCSPRSGDLSVYWYQQSLDQGLQFLIQYYNGEERAKGNILERFSAQQFPDLHSELNLSSLELGDSALYFCASSADRANTEAFFGQGTRLTVV.

This clone has a handful of counts. This chain links TRBV19 with TRBJ2-7; 8 bases fit TRBD1. The V and J ends lost 4 bases and 2 bases, in that order; junction bases with no gene match: 4. This CDR3 is built from 14 residues. Per the germline V gene, CDR1 is LNHDA and CDR2 is SQIVND (reference sequence). CDR3 sequence: CASSNGQGAYEQYF. In DNA form, the CDR3 reads TGTGCCAGTAGTAACGGACAGGGAGCCTACGAGCAGTACTTC.

The chain has TRBV9 and TRBJ1-1, with D tentatively TRBD1 (5 bases). The CDR3 length is 15 residues. In germline, CDR1 is SGDLS, CDR2 YYNGEE. V was clipped by 0 bases and J by 5 bases, with 14 bases between them. The CDR3 region has the DNA TGTGCCAGCAGCGTAGAGGGTGGGGCATGGACTGAAGCTTTCTTT. It is translated as CASSVEGGAWTEAFF.

This chain uses TRBV30 with TRBJ2-7; TRBD2 matches 8 bases. With V trimmed by 3 bases and J by 0 bases, 10 bases remained unmatched. CDR3 length equals 16 residues. Per the germline V gene, CDR1 is GTSNPN and CDR2 is SVGIG (reference sequence). In nucleotides, the CDR3 is TGTGCCTGGAGGTTTAGCGGGGACTCCTACTCCTACGAGCAGTACTTC. Translating it yields CAWRFSGDSYSYEQYF.

This chain links TRBV5-1 with TRBJ1-1; D gene uncertain. CDR1 SGHRS and CDR2 YFSETQ come from the germline V gene. CDR3 length: 15 amino acids. V was clipped by 6 bases and J by 1 base, with 16 bases between them. The CDR3 nucleotides are TGCGCCAGCACCCCATACGCGGTTCAGAACACTGAAGCTTTCTTT. It translates to CASTPYAVQNTEAFF.

V and J are TRBV18 and TRBJ2-7; TRBD2 is a possible D gene (5 bases). This CDR3 comprises 13 residues. The germline V gene encodes CDR1 KGHSH and CDR2 LQKENI. The germline V and J ends were trimmed by 3 bases and 5 bases, with 11 bases remaining between them. This CDR3 is CASSPVGENEQYF. The CDR3 bases are TGTGCCAGCTCACCGGTCGGGGAGAACGAGCAGTACTTC. Filled out from reference TRBV18 and TRBJ2-7, the complete variable domain reads NAGVMQNPRHLVRRRGQEARLRCSPMKGHSHVYWYRQLPEEGLKFMVYLQKENIIDESGMPKERFSAEFPKEGPSILRIQQVVRGDSAAYFCASSPVGENEQYFGPGTRLTVT.

V is TRBV29-1 and J is TRBJ1-1; D not resolved. V lost 4 bases and J 1 base, leaving 7 bases between the germline ends. The CDR3 has 12 residues. CDR1 and CDR2 from the germline V gene are SQVTM and ANQGSEA. Here the CDR3 reads CSVAGSNTEAFF. The DNA for the CDR3 is TGCAGCGTTGCCGGGTCGAACACTGAAGCTTTCTTT.

This sequence joins TRBV5-4 and TRBJ2-4, with 7 bases identical to TRBD1. V shed 0 bases and J 4 bases; nucleotides not matched to a gene: 4. Germline assignment: CDR1 SGHNT and CDR2 YYREEE (reference sequence). The CDR3 totals 15 residues. CDR3 sequence: CASSLGTGGKNIQYF. CDR3 DNA: TGTGCCAGCAGCTTGGGGACAGGCGGAAAAAACATTCAGTACTTC.

The chain links TRBV27 to TRBJ1-1, with D possibly TRBD1 on 5 matching bases. Germline values: CDR1 MNHEY, CDR2 SMNVEV (reference sequence). The V end lost 2 bases, the J end lost 0 bases, and 7 bases lay between the germline ends. The CDR3 extends over 14 amino acids. The CDR3 spells CASSLGGLNTEAFF. In nucleotides, the CDR3 is TGTGCCAGCAGTTTAGGGGGGTTGAACACTGAAGCTTTCTTT.

This clone was observed at least ten times. The gene calls are TRBV29-1 and TRBJ2-1, with D perhaps TRBD1 (5 bases). Germline assignment: CDR1 SQVTM and CDR2 ANQGSEA. V lost 5 bases, J lost 8 bases, and 10 bases lay in between. The CDR3 is 11 amino acids. CDR3 DNA sequence: TGCAGCGTTAGTAGGGGCGATGAGCAGTTCTTC. Residues: CSVSRGDEQFF.

The rearrangement joins TRBV15 to TRBJ1-4; maybe TRBD1 (5 bases). With 5 bases removed from V and 8 bases from J, the gap between germline ends came to 18 bases. This CDR3 has 15 amino acids. The germline CDR1 and CDR2 sequences are LNHNV and YYDKDF (reference sequence). This CDR3 reads CATSPASGGREKLFF. In nucleotides, the CDR3 is TGTGCCACCAGCCCCGCTTCGGGGGGTCGGGAAAAACTGTTTTTT.

This chain connects TRBV7-2 to TRBJ2-1; D may be TRBD1 (5 bases). The CDR3 loop spans 14 amino acids. The germline V gene encodes CDR1 SGHTA and CDR2 FQGNSA. Trimming shortened V by 6 bases and J by 2 bases, and 11 bases separated the two germline ends. CDR3 loop: CASRLREAYNEQFF. Written as DNA, the CDR3 is TGTGCCAGCAGACTCAGGGAAGCCTACAATGAGCAGTTCTTC.

This chain connects TRBV18 to TRBJ2-7, with D tentatively TRBD1 (6 bases). Trimming stripped 8 bases from V and 2 bases from J, with 16 bases between. This CDR3 is built from 14 residues. Germline loops: CDR1 KGHSH, CDR2 LQKENI. Here the CDR3 reads CASTPGQQAYEQYF. CDR3 coding DNA: TGTGCCAGCACCCCCGGACAGCAAGCCTACGAGCAGTACTTC.

The genes are TRBV19 and TRBJ2-3; the match to TRBD2 covers 7 bases. V gave up 4 bases and J gave up 2 bases; unmatched junction bases: 6. The CDR3 loop spans 15 amino acids. Per germline, CDR1 LNHDA and CDR2 SQIVND (reference sequence). The CDR3 nucleotides read TGTGCCAGTAGTACCGAAGCGGGATTCACAGATACGCAGTATTTT. Its translation is CASSTEAGFTDTQYF.

The V gene is TRBV7-2, the J gene TRBJ2-7; D uncertain. The germline CDR1 and CDR2 sequences are SGHTA and FQGNSA. This CDR3 spans 13 amino acids. Trimming removed 1 base at V and 3 bases at J, with 7 bases between. This CDR3 reads CASSLGGGYEQYF. CDR3 DNA: TGTGCCAGCAGCTTAGGAGGTGGCTACGAGCAGTACTTC. Full variable domain (rest looked up from reference TRBV7-2 and TRBJ2-7): GAGVSQSPSNKVTEKGKDVELRCDPISGHTALYWYRQSLGQGLEFLIYFQGNSAPDKSGLPSDRFSAERTGGSVSTLTIQRTQQEDSAVYLCASSLGGGYEQYFGPGTRLTVT.

V and J are TRBV19 and TRBJ1-2, with D perhaps TRBD1 (5 bases). The V and J ends lost 10 bases and 8 bases respectively, with 20 bases between them. Germline V gene lookup returns CDR1 LNHDA and CDR2 SQIVND (reference sequence). This CDR3 is 13 amino acids long. The CDR3 sequence: CATTGYPMMGYTF. The CDR3 nucleotides read TGTGCCACAACAGGATACCCTATGATGGGCTACACCTTC.

The chain joins TRBV30 to TRBJ2-7; D remains ambiguous. The germline gives CDR1 GTSNPN, CDR2 SVGIG (reference sequence). The CDR3 spans 13 residues. The ends were cut back, 0 bases at V and 6 bases at J, with 12 bases in the middle. Written as DNA, the CDR3 is TGTGCCTGGAGTGTTTTGACAAACGGCGAGCAGTACTTC. Translated, it gives CAWSVLTNGEQYF.

V gene TRBV19 combines with J gene TRBJ2-5; 9 bases line up with TRBD1. The CDR3 sequence is 15 residues long. V was pared by 5 bases and J by 5 bases, with 9 bases of the junction left unmatched. Germline V gene sequence: CDR1 LNHDA, CDR2 SQIVND (reference sequence). The CDR3 reads CASSDQTGGVETQYF. CDR3 DNA sequence: TGTGCCAGTAGTGACCAGACAGGGGGAGTGGAGACCCAGTACTTC.

This clone was seen only a few times. The chain has TRBV29-1 and TRBJ2-3; weak D call: TRBD1 (6 bases). The germline V gene has CDR1 SQVTM and CDR2 ANQGSEA. V was shortened by 0 bases and J by 1 base, with 11 bases between the two germline ends. The length of the CDR3 is 15 residues. The CDR3 loop is CSVEDGAGGTDTQYF. Written as DNA, the CDR3 is TGCAGCGTTGAAGACGGTGCAGGGGGCACAGATACGCAGTATTTT.

Here the CDR3 reads CASSPTGDNEQFF. The CDR3 DNA follows: TGTGCCAGCAGTCCAACAGGGGACAATGAGCAGTTCTTC. This chain uses TRBV25-1 with TRBJ2-1; 7 bases are shared with TRBD1. Germline trimming cut 5 bases from V and 5 bases from J; bases unmatched to any gene: 3. The germline gives CDR1 MGHDK, CDR2 SYGVNS. This CDR3 contains 13 residues.

This clone was seen more than once but under ten times. The CDR3 reads CASSHRTGGGGTEAFF. CDR3 nucleotides: TGCGCCAGCAGCCACCGGACAGGGGGCGGCGGCACTGAAGCTTTCTTT. The chain recombines TRBV4-1 with TRBJ1-1; 11 positions agree with TRBD1. There are 16 residues in the CDR3. J was trimmed by 4 bases and V by 3 bases; bases with no gene match: 7. The germline CDR1 and CDR2 sequences are MGHRA and YSYEKL.

The chain links TRBV6-6 to TRBJ2-7; tentative D call: TRBD2 (5 bases). The V and J ends lost 7 bases and 3 bases respectively, with 10 bases between them. CDR3 length: 12 amino acids. CDR1 is MNHNY, CDR2 SVGAGI, per germline (reference sequence). The CDR3 is CASTGELYEQYF. Here the CDR3 DNA reads TGTGCCAGCACCGGGGAGCTCTACGAGCAGTACTTC.

This clone turned up a few times. The chain carries TRBV7-2 and TRBJ2-3; no firm D call. The V end lost 5 bases, the J end lost 4 bases, and 16 bases lay between the germline ends. Germline assignment: CDR1 SGHTA and CDR2 FQGNSA. The CDR3 length is 15 residues. The CDR3 DNA sequence: TGTGCCAGCAGCGGTAGTTATTCCCCCGCAGATACGCAGTATTTT. Its protein is CASSGSYSPADTQYF.

The chain combines TRBV19 with TRBJ2-5; 8 bases fit TRBD1. The V segment lost 10 bases and the J segment 5 bases; nucleotides outside the gene matches: 21. The germline V gene has CDR1 LNHDA and CDR2 SQIVND (reference sequence). The CDR3 contains 17 residues. CDR3 in amino acids: CATSKGQDRARGETQYF. The CDR3 DNA is TGTGCCACCAGTAAGGGGCAGGACAGGGCGCGAGGGGAGACCCAGTACTTC.

This clone was seen only a few times. CDR3 DNA sequence: TGTGCCTGGAGTGTACATGGCCTGGTAGCTTTCTTT. It is translated as CAWSVHGLVAFF. The rearrangement uses TRBV30 and TRBJ1-1; D call uncertain. V was shortened by 0 bases and J by 10 bases, with 12 bases between the two germline ends. The germline gives CDR1 GTSNPN, CDR2 SVGIG (reference sequence). The CDR3 contains 12 residues.

This clone showed up just a few times. The CDR3 reads CSVKGRDTLPTDTQYF. The DNA of the CDR3 is TGCAGCGTCAAAGGCCGGGACACACTACCGACAGATACGCAGTATTTT. The J gene is TRBJ2-3, the V gene TRBV29-1, with a possible D match to TRBD1 (6 bases). Between the trimmed V and J ends, which lost 6 bases and 3 bases, there was a span of 22 bases. CDR1 and CDR2 from the germline V gene are SQVTM and ANQGSEA. The CDR3 has 16 amino acids.

In this sample, this clone turned up a few times. The J gene is TRBJ2-3, the V gene TRBV19; D is ambiguous. Trimming removed 4 bases from V and 6 bases from J, with 14 bases in between. Germline V gene sequence: CDR1 LNHDA, CDR2 SQIVND (reference sequence). The CDR3 sequence is 14 residues long. DNA for the CDR3: TGTGCCAGTAGTACTATGCCGGGTTTGGATACGCAGTATTTT. This codes for CASSTMPGLDTQYF.

This clone was observed a few times. The V and J genes are TRBV6-1 and TRBJ1-2; TRBD1 matches at 11 bases. The length of the CDR3 is 13 residues. V shed 5 bases, J shed 7 bases, and the junction held 3 bases outside the gene matches. From germline, CDR1 is MNHNS and CDR2 SASEGT. CDR3 protein: CASSRTGGIGYTF. The CDR3 DNA follows: TGTGCCAGCAGTCGGACAGGGGGCATTGGCTACACCTTC.

The rearrangement uses TRBV27 and TRBJ1-1, with D perhaps TRBD1 (6 bases). The CDR3 is 15 amino acids. The V end lost 2 bases, the J end lost 2 bases, and 12 bases lay between the germline ends. Germline V gene lookup returns CDR1 MNHEY and CDR2 SMNVEV (reference sequence). The CDR3 region is CASSLGTTLNTEAFF. As DNA, the CDR3 is TGTGCCAGCAGTTTAGGGACAACCCTTAACACTGAAGCTTTCTTT.

This clone has a handful of counts. This chain links TRBV30 with TRBJ2-2, with 11 bases fitting TRBD2. V lost 3 bases to trimming and J lost 8 bases; unmatched junction nucleotides: 5. CDR1 and CDR2 from the germline V gene are GTSNPN and SVGIG (reference sequence). The CDR3 is 14 residues long. The CDR3 loop is CAWRWGLAEGELFF. The CDR3 nucleotides read TGTGCCTGGAGGTGGGGACTAGCGGAAGGGGAGCTGTTTTTT.